The rows below give T cell receptor beta chains drawn from one sample of a study of cytomegalovirus exposure and HLA in healthy donors. The table came from immunoSEQ multiplex PCR; TCRdb's copy has only in-frame clones and leaves some out. The profile shows about 150,000 clones, approximately 86% of them singletons. Sequencing input: PBMCs. These receptor sequences come from a woman between 45 and 60 years old in good health and CMV-seropositive. Each CDR3 is given with its conserved first and last residue. Each record gives: V gene, J gene, CDR3 protein.

v_gene: TRBV5-1; j_gene: TRBJ1-1; CDR3aa: CASSWGQGKDTEAFF
v_gene: TRBV7-6; j_gene: TRBJ2-1; CDR3aa: CASSPLSGGSYNEQFF
v_gene: TRBV5-1; j_gene: TRBJ2-3; CDR3aa: CASSPERGTDTQYF
v_gene: TRBV5-8; j_gene: TRBJ2-6; CDR3aa: CASSLARGTSGANVLTF
v_gene: TRBV4-3; j_gene: TRBJ2-3; CDR3aa: CASSQDSLGTRADTQYF
v_gene: TRBV7-9; j_gene: TRBJ2-1; CDR3aa: CASSLGQGAYNEQFF
v_gene: TRBV25-1; j_gene: TRBJ2-3; CDR3aa: CASSLPGGRADTQYF
v_gene: TRBV7-9; j_gene: TRBJ1-1; CDR3aa: CASSQTGSTEAFF
v_gene: TRBV12-5; j_gene: TRBJ2-2; CDR3aa: CASGLVFSRGDLTGELFF
v_gene: TRBV7-2; j_gene: TRBJ2-7; CDR3aa: CASSLAGTGAYEQYF
v_gene: TRBV4-1; j_gene: TRBJ2-3; CDR3aa: CASSQGSGGTDTQYF
v_gene: TRBV6-1; j_gene: TRBJ2-7; CDR3aa: CASSEGGQLSYEQYF
v_gene: TRBV11-2; j_gene: TRBJ2-1; CDR3aa: CASSLERTGTNEQFF
v_gene: TRBV6-1; j_gene: TRBJ1-5; CDR3aa: CASSAPVQPQHF
v_gene: TRBV5-6; j_gene: TRBJ2-2; CDR3aa: CASSLDRGGELFF
v_gene: TRBV5-6; j_gene: TRBJ1-5; CDR3aa: CASSLSQGAAVGQPQHF
v_gene: TRBV6-1; j_gene: TRBJ2-7; CDR3aa: CASSATTGTGVNFGEQYF
v_gene: TRBV4-2; j_gene: TRBJ1-3; CDR3aa: CASSQDYRPTIYF
v_gene: TRBV4-1; j_gene: TRBJ2-7; CDR3aa: CASSQAPRLDVDEQYF
v_gene: TRBV9; j_gene: TRBJ1-1; CDR3aa: CASSVASLGATEAFF
v_gene: TRBV5-4; j_gene: TRBJ2-7; CDR3aa: CASARYQTRHEQYF
v_gene: TRBV9; j_gene: TRBJ2-2; CDR3aa: CASSAPTGRDTGELFF
v_gene: TRBV6-1; j_gene: TRBJ1-4; CDR3aa: CASSAQAWGRGEKLFF
v_gene: TRBV9; j_gene: TRBJ2-1; CDR3aa: CASSPRGLAGGYNEQFF
v_gene: TRBV5-1; j_gene: TRBJ2-3; CDR3aa: CASSPTSGGANTQYF
v_gene: TRBV27; j_gene: TRBJ2-3; CDR3aa: CASSLPSGERSTDTQYF
v_gene: TRBV7-2; j_gene: TRBJ1-2; CDR3aa: CASSLGFQVGTGYTF
v_gene: TRBV10-3; j_gene: TRBJ2-7; CDR3aa: CAISEDRYEQYF
v_gene: TRBV7-9; j_gene: TRBJ1-1; CDR3aa: CASSSGQDTEAFF
v_gene: TRBV6-6; j_gene: TRBJ1-3; CDR3aa: CASRTQGISTGNTIYF
v_gene: TRBV6-5; j_gene: TRBJ2-3; CDR3aa: CASKQPGADTQYF
v_gene: TRBV19; j_gene: TRBJ1-4; CDR3aa: CASSLTQGGEKLFF
v_gene: TRBV9; j_gene: TRBJ2-2; CDR3aa: CASSVATGVGTGELFF
v_gene: TRBV7-9; j_gene: TRBJ2-7; CDR3aa: CASSLPPVGDSSYEQYF
v_gene: TRBV6-1; j_gene: TRBJ2-4; CDR3aa: CASSDRGKNIQYF
v_gene: TRBV7-9; j_gene: TRBJ2-3; CDR3aa: CAIRLAGVLDTQYF
v_gene: TRBV27; j_gene: TRBJ1-2; CDR3aa: CASSSGRAAIDGYTF
v_gene: TRBV6-1; j_gene: TRBJ1-5; CDR3aa: CASSGGQLGVGQPQHF
v_gene: TRBV19; j_gene: TRBJ2-6; CDR3aa: CASSIGGGSGANVLTF
v_gene: TRBV7-2; j_gene: TRBJ2-2; CDR3aa: CASSFRTGALTGELFF
v_gene: TRBV5-4; j_gene: TRBJ1-2; CDR3aa: CASSLKGALGGYTF
v_gene: TRBV30; j_gene: TRBJ2-4; CDR3aa: CAWSVADRSNIQYF
v_gene: TRBV2; j_gene: TRBJ2-1; CDR3aa: CASNRQGANNEQFF
v_gene: TRBV9; j_gene: TRBJ2-1; CDR3aa: CASSVGRSAGAYNEQFF
v_gene: TRBV5-4; j_gene: TRBJ1-6; CDR3aa: CASSLASGHNSPLHF